This TCR beta chain was recovered during a study of HIV-infected children after antiretroviral therapy interruption. Overall study: Recorded EBV and CMV exposure existed for most children. The study, taken as a whole, reports: Naive CD4+ CDR3 sharing between time points fell after interruption began. Naive CD4+ Gini coefficient rose by interruption end, suggesting clonal expansion.

The TCR library was built from RNA with a 3' RACE protocol and unique molecular identifiers. One entry per CDR3 protein, called by TCRdb with MiXCR from the 3' RACE reads. The repertoire includes about 89,000 distinct CDR3 sequences, 5.5% to 8.5% of them detected once, and about 1.1% sits in the top ten. Treatment noted: PENTA 11 planned treatment interruption arm or continuous ART arm. This clonotype was counted at least ten times. Its antigen is still unknown. This receptor was obtained from a pool of human donors with HIV. The material sequenced was CD45RA+ CD4+ T cells from PBMCs, pooled from several time points, taken from a donor given antiretroviral therapy, either interrupted or continuous. Subset given: naive CD4+ CD45RA+ CD45RO- T cells.

The CDR3 sequence is CASSSGLVYGELFF. The DNA for the CDR3 is TGTGCCAGCAGCTCAGGACTAGTGTACGGGGAGCTGTTTTTT. The chain recombines TRBV7-9 with TRBJ2-2; TRBD2 matches at 7 bases. Trimming took 4 bases from V and 7 from J; bases not matched to a gene: 6. Germline CDR1 SEHNR, CDR2 FQNEAQ (reference sequence). The CDR3 sequence is 14 residues long.